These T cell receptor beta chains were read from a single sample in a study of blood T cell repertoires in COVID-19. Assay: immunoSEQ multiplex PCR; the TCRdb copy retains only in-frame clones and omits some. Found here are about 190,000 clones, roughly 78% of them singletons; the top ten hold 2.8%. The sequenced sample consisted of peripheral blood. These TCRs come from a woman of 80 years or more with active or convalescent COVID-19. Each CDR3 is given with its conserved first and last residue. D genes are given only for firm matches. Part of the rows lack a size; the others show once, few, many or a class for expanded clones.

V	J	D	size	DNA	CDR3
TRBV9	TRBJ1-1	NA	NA	TGTGCCAGCAGCGTATTCGGGGAGGGCACGGAAGCTTTCTTT	CASSVFGEGTEAFF
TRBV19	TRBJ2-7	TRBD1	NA	TGTGCCAGTAGTAACATACGGGACAGGGTGTACGAGCAGTACTTC	CASSNIRDRVYEQYF
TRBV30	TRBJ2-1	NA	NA	TGTGCCTGGAGTGTAGCCAATGAGCAGTTCTTC	CAWSVANEQFF
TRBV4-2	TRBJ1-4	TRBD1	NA	TGTGCCAGCAGCCAAGATAGGGGCCGGGACAGGGGGCGAGGTGAAAAACTGTTTTTT	CASSQDRGRDRGRGEKLFF
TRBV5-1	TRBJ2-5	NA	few	TGCGCCAGCAGCTTGGGAGGGACACGTCAAGAGACCCAGTACTTC	CASSLGGTRQETQYF
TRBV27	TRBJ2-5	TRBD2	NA	TGTGCCAGCAGAGAGTGGGGCGGGGGTAAAGAGACCCAGTACTTC	CASREWGGGKETQYF
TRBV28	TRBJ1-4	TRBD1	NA	TGTGCCAGCAATAACCGGGACAGGAATGAAAAACTGTTTTTT	CASNNRDRNEKLFF
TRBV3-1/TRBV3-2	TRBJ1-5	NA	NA	TGTGCCAGCAGCCTCGGGGAAGGGAGCAATCAGCCCCAGCATTTT	CASSLGEGSNQPQHF
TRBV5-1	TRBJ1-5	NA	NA	TGCGCCAGCAGCATCGGGACACCCGATCAGCCCCAGCATTTT	CASSIGTPDQPQHF
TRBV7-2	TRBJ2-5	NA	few	TGTGCCAGCAGCTTACTGTGGGGACAACAAGAGACCCAGTACTTC	CASSLLWGQQETQYF
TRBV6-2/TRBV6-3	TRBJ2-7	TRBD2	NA	TGTGCCAGCAGTGACTCAGCGGGGGAAACTTACGAGCAGTACTTC	CASSDSAGETYEQYF
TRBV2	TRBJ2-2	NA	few	TGTGCCAGCACGGGAAGGAACACCGGGGAGCTGTTTTTT	CASTGRNTGELFF
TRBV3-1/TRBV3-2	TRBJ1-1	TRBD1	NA	TGTGCCAGCAGCCAAGCAGGGGGCCTCACTGAAGCTTTCTTT	CASSQAGGLTEAFF
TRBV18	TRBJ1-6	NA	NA	TGTGCCAGCTCACTGTTCCTGACAGACAATAATTCACCCCTCCACTTT	CASSLFLTDNNSPLHF